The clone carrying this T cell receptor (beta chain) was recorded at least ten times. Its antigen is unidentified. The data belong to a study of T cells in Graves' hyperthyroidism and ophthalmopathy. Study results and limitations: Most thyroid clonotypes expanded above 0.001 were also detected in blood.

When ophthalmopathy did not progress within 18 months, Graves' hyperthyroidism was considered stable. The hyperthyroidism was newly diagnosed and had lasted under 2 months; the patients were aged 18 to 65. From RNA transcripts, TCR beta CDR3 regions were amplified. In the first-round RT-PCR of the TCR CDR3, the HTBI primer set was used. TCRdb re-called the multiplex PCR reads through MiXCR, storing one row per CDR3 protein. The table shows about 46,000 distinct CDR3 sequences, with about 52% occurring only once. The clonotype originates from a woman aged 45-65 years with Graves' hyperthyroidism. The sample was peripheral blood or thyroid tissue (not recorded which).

CDR3 amino acids: CASSLLQINSYEQYF. CDR3 coding DNA: TGTGCCAGCAGTTTACTTCAGATCAACTCCTACGAGCAGTACTTC. This chain links TRBV28 with TRBJ2-7; D gene unclear. The V gene lost 2 bases and the J gene lost 0 bases, with 11 bases spanning the gap. Germline V gives CDR1 MDHEN, CDR2 SYDVKM. This CDR3 comprises 15 residues.